Each of the 19 T cell receptor beta chains below was sequenced from the same sample in a study of cytomegalovirus exposure and HLA in healthy donors. The PCR ran on 60 Vbeta and 13 Jbeta primers. This table comes from immunoSEQ multiplex PCR, and its TCRdb copy is limited to in-frame clones, with some not included. Here the sample spans approximately 170,000 clones, approximately 81% being singletons. Input material: PBMCs. These receptors were taken from a man in his fifties or sixties in good health and CMV-seropositive.

V usage is TRBV11-2 and J usage is TRBJ1-6; 7 nucleotides align to TRBD1. CDR1 and CDR2 (germline): SGHAT, FQNNGV. The CDR3 is 17 residues long. V lost 0 bases to trimming and J lost 10 bases; unmatched junction nucleotides: 12. In nucleotides, the CDR3 is TGTGCCAGCAGCTTAGATGTGGCAGGGGGTGTGCGATCACCCCTCCACTTT. Translation: CASSLDVAGGVRSPLHF.

This clone has only a few counts. The CDR3 DNA reads as TGCAGCCTTGCGGGGGGGGAGGGATATAGAAATCAGCCCCAGCATTTT. Its protein product is CSLAGGEGYRNQPQHF. V usage is TRBV29-1 and J usage is TRBJ1-5; D may be TRBD1 (5 bases). The CDR3 runs 16 residues. Per the germline V gene, CDR1 is SQVTM and CDR2 is ANQGSEA. V gave up 8 bases and J gave up 4 bases, with 24 bases separating them.

The chain links TRBV5-4 to TRBJ1-4, with 7 nucleotides matching TRBD1. The length of the CDR3 is 14 residues. V gave up 4 bases and J gave up 5 bases; unmatched junction bases: 5. The germline CDR1 and CDR2 sequences are SGHNT and YYREEE (reference sequence). CDR3 loop: CASSPDRWNEKLFF. The CDR3 DNA follows: TGTGCCAGCAGCCCGGACAGGTGGAATGAAAAACTGTTTTTT.

Comment on this clone: One junction end disagrees with the germline gene, perhaps due to a read error. The chain has TRBV7-7 and TRBJ1-1; 7 nucleotides agree with TRBD1. Germline CDR1 reads SSHAT; CDR2 reads FNYEAQ (reference sequence). The CDR3 runs to 17 residues. CDR3: CASSSRRDSPPNTEAFF. The DNA for the CDR3 is TGTGCTAGCAGCTCTAGGCGGGACAGCCCGCCGAACACTGAAGCTTTCTTT.

CDR3 protein: CASSPRTGTSGYNEQFF. Here the CDR3 DNA reads TGCGCCAGCAGCCCTCGAACCGGGACTAGCGGATACAATGAGCAGTTCTTC. The chain joins TRBV4-3 to TRBJ2-1; TRBD2 aligns across 11 bases. Trimming took 4 bases from V and 4 from J; bases not matched to a gene: 9. CDR1 is LGHNA, CDR2 YSLEER, per germline. The length of the CDR3 is 17 residues.

This clone was counted once. The chain combines TRBV28 with TRBJ2-7, with D possibly being TRBD2 (7 bases). V shed 6 bases and J shed 7 bases, with 19 bases lying between them. CDR1 and CDR2 from the germline V gene are MDHEN and SYDVKM. This CDR3 has 14 amino acids. CDR3 sequence (DNA): TGTGCCAGCAGAGGGGGAGGGGGTGTCTGGGAGCAGTACTTC. This translates into CASRGGGGVWEQYF.

J is TRBJ2-5 and V is TRBV5-5; TRBD2 matches 14 bases. This CDR3 comprises 16 residues. CDR1 and CDR2 (germline): SGHKS, YYEKEE (reference sequence). Trimming at V came to 5 bases and at J to 5 bases, leaving 8 bases not matched to a gene. The CDR3 nucleotides read TGTGCCAGCAGGGGACTAGCGGGGGCGCGGCGGGAGACCCAGTACTTC. Translated: CASRGLAGARRETQYF.

The sample holds a few counts of this clone. The rearrangement uses TRBV11-1 and TRBJ2-7; TRBD2 matches 7 bases. V was clipped by 0 bases and J by 2 bases; unmatched bases: 7. This CDR3 has 16 residues. Germline assignment: CDR1 SGHAT and CDR2 FQDESV (reference sequence). This CDR3 is CASSLALGGDTYEQYF. CDR3 coding DNA: TGTGCCAGCAGCTTAGCCCTTGGGGGGGATACCTACGAGCAGTACTTC.

This clone was detected once. This chain uses TRBV28 with TRBJ2-1; TRBD2 aligns across 14 bases. Germline V lookup: CDR1 MDHEN, CDR2 SYDVKM. CDR3 size: 17 residues. The ends lost 5 bases at V and 9 bases at J; junction bases unmatched: 12. This CDR3 reads CASSPSPGTSGSFEQFF. CDR3 DNA sequence: TGTGCCAGCAGTCCCTCTCCCGGGACTAGCGGGAGTTTTGAGCAGTTCTTC.

V is TRBV15 and J is TRBJ1-6; the D gene is possibly TRBD1 (6 bases). Trimming removed 3 bases at V and 0 bases at J, with 15 bases between. Looked up from germline, CDR1 is LNHNV and CDR2 is YYDKDF (reference sequence). CDR3 size: 18 residues. This CDR3 is CATSSLPTGSSYNSPLHF. DNA for the CDR3: TGTGCCACCAGCAGCCTACCTACAGGGAGCTCCTATAATTCACCCCTCCACTTT.

A few counts support this clone. As DNA, the CDR3 is TGTGCCAGCAGTTCGGGACAGCGAAACACCATATATTTT. The encoded protein is CASSSGQRNTIYF. The chain links TRBV28 to TRBJ1-3; 7 nucleotides match TRBD1. Per the germline V gene, CDR1 is MDHEN and CDR2 is SYDVKM. Trimming removed 4 bases from V and 5 bases from J; junction bases left unmatched: 2. The CDR3 contains 13 residues. The full variable domain, rest sourced from reference TRBV28 and TRBJ1-3, is DVKVTQSSRYLVKRTGEKVFLECVQDMDHENMFWYRQDPGLGLRLIYFSYDVKMKEKGDIPEGYSVSREKKERFSLILESASTNQTSMYLCASSSGQRNTIYFGEGSWLTVV.

The J gene is TRBJ1-5, the V gene TRBV28; D gene ambiguous. The germline gives CDR1 MDHEN, CDR2 SYDVKM. The CDR3 has 13 residues. V dropped 10 bases and J dropped 1 base, with 11 bases sitting between them. CDR3: CATRGASNQPQHF. CDR3 nucleotides: TGTGCCACCCGAGGAGCGAGCAATCAGCCCCAGCATTTT.

The chain couples TRBV6-5 to TRBJ2-3; 9 bases match TRBD2. After removal of 2 bases from V and 7 bases from J, the junction contained 10 bases not matched to a gene. Germline V gene lookup returns CDR1 MNHEY and CDR2 SVGAGI. The CDR3 loop spans 16 amino acids. DNA for the CDR3: TGTGCCAGCAGTTACACACAACGGGCGGGAGGGTATACGCAGTATTTT. Translating it yields CASSYTQRAGGYTQYF.

J is TRBJ1-3 and V is TRBV28; D might be TRBD1 (5 bases). V was clipped by 7 bases and J by 2 bases, with 15 bases between them. CDR1 MDHEN and CDR2 SYDVKM come from the germline V gene. The CDR3 sequence is 15 residues long. CDR3 loop: CASTLGQSTGNTIYF. Here the CDR3 DNA reads TGTGCCAGCACCTTGGGGCAGTCTACTGGAAACACCATATATTTT.

V gene TRBV18 combines with J gene TRBJ2-1; perhaps TRBD2 as D (5 bases). Trimming cost V 4 bases and J 1 base, with 8 bases left between them. This CDR3 is built from 14 residues. Germline CDR1 and CDR2: KGHSH and LQKENI. As DNA, the CDR3 is TGTGCCAGCTCACAGGACTTTTCCTACAATGAGCAGTTCTTC. This encodes CASSQDFSYNEQFF. Looking up the rest from reference TRBV18 and TRBJ2-1 gives the full variable domain: NAGVMQNPRHLVRRRGQEARLRCSPMKGHSHVYWYRQLPEEGLKFMVYLQKENIIDESGMPKERFSAEFPKEGPSILRIQQVVRGDSAAYFCASSQDFSYNEQFFGPGTRLTVL.

The J gene is TRBJ2-7, the V gene TRBV29-1; D might be TRBD1 (5 bases). The CDR3 is 15 residues long. The germline V gene encodes CDR1 SQVTM and CDR2 ANQGSEA. With 6 bases removed from V and 3 bases from J, the gap between germline ends came to 21 bases. CDR3 loop: CSVPSRARRVYEQYF. As DNA, the CDR3 is TGCAGCGTCCCGTCCAGGGCCCGAAGGGTCTACGAGCAGTACTTC.

The rearrangement links TRBV19 to TRBJ2-5; maybe TRBD2 (6 bases). The CDR3 loop spans 14 amino acids. V shed 5 bases and J shed 6 bases, with 16 bases lying between them. Looked up from germline, CDR1 is LNHDA and CDR2 is SQIVND (reference sequence). This CDR3 is CASSLAGFRKTQYF. The CDR3 DNA reads as TGTGCCAGTAGTCTGGCGGGGTTCAGAAAGACCCAGTACTTC. The variable domain in full, with the rest retrieved from reference TRBV19 and TRBJ2-5, is DGGITQSPKYLFRKEGQNVTLSCEQNLNHDAMYWYRQDPGQGLRLIYYSQIVNDFQKGDIAEGYSVSREKKESFPLTVTSAQKNPTAFYLCASSLAGFRKTQYFGPGTRLLVL.

This clone has more than one count but fewer than ten. Other DNA sequences of this sample code for an identical CDR3. The V and J genes are TRBV9 and TRBJ1-1, with TRBD1 matching 7 bases. CDR1 and CDR2 (germline): SGDLS, YYNGEE. The CDR3 has 14 residues. Trimming took 1 base from V and 1 from J; bases not matched to a gene: 1. In DNA form, the CDR3 reads TGTGCCAGCAGCGTAACAGGGGCGAACACTGAAGCTTTCTTT. This encodes CASSVTGANTEAFF.

This clone was observed once. The V call is TRBV2, the J call TRBJ1-1; TRBD1 matches at 9 bases. After removal of 6 bases from V and 10 bases from J, the junction contained 3 bases not matched to a gene. The germline V gene encodes CDR1 SNHLY and CDR2 FYNNEI. The CDR3 totals 11 residues. CDR3 DNA sequence: TGTGCCAGCAGGGAGGACAGGGGAGCTTTCTTT. It translates to CASREDRGAFF.